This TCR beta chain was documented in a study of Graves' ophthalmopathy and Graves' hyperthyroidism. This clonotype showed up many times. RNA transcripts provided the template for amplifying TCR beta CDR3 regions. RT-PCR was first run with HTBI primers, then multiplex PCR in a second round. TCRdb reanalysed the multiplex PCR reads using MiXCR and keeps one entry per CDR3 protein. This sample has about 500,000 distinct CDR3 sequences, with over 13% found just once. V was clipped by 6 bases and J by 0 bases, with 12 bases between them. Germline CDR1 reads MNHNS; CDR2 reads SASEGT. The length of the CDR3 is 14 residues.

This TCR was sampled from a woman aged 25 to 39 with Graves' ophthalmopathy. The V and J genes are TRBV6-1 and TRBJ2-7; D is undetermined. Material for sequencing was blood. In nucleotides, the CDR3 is TGTGCCAGCAGCCTTGGGGTCTCCTCCTACGAGCAGTACTTC. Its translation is CASSLGVSSYEQYF.